This entry is about one TCR beta chain. This clonotype was recorded at least ten times. Its antigen is still unknown. No base-level quality is on record; no much larger clone is a single base apart. This specimen comes from a study of CD8 T cells in ankylosing spondylitis listed by TCRdb under 2017. Regarding the complete study: The study set out to find disease-linked TCR variants by profiling T cell receptor beta repertoires in ankylosing spondylitis patients and healthy donors. The whole study cohort included under 140 healthy donors and 20 to 30 ankylosing spondylitis patients. Samples of peripheral blood were taken, and for ankylosing spondylitis patients, synovial fluid was collected as well.

V lost 3 bases and J lost 0 bases; the stretch between them is 15 bases long. The germline V gene provides CDR1 KGHSH and CDR2 LQKENI. The CDR3 starts with the cysteine, ends with the phenylalanine, and has 17 residues. Of the read, only the CDR3 DNA is kept; its 51 bases are in frame from base 1. What the study reported, not specific to this receptor: The disease-linked clones had a CD8+ phenotype and were found at relatively low frequencies in peripheral blood. Some TCR beta motif variants had previously been reported in synovial fluid and blood of reactive arthritis patients, which suggested common disease-initiation mechanisms. Blood from ankylosing spondylitis patients appeared to be characterized by a TCR beta motif composed of eight highly homologous amino acid variants. Significant enrichment of the disease-linked clones was reported in matched synovial fluid samples from ankylosing spondylitis patients.

The sequencer listed for this sample is Illumina HiSeq 2500. Quantitative 5'-RACE with molecular barcodes was the method used to prepare the TCR beta libraries. The authors' analysis ran thus. A new computational method based on a probabilistic model of VDJ rearrangement was used to identify disease-linked TCR variants. The raw public data were reprocessed by TCRdb itself: fastp quality trimming at Q25, MiXCR clonotype calling, in-frame beta chains only. Rows matching on CDR3 protein sequence are summarized as one entry with the most common DNA and genes. The V and J calls and clone size come from TCRdb's table, not from the authors' own analysis. The sample has 500,000 to 550,000 distinct CDR3 sequences on record, approximately 12% of them singletons. About 6.8% of the sample is in the top ten clones.

Specimen: blood, either unsorted or a sorted T cell fraction (not recorded which). Rearrangement joined TRBV18 to TRBJ2-4; TRBD1 is possibly the D segment (6 matching bases). The clonotype comes from a male donor with ankylosing spondylitis. The DNA sequence follows: TGTGCCAGCTCACCTCCTTCAGGGGACATAGCCAAAAACATTCAGTACTTC. Its protein product is CASSPPSGDIAKNIQYF.